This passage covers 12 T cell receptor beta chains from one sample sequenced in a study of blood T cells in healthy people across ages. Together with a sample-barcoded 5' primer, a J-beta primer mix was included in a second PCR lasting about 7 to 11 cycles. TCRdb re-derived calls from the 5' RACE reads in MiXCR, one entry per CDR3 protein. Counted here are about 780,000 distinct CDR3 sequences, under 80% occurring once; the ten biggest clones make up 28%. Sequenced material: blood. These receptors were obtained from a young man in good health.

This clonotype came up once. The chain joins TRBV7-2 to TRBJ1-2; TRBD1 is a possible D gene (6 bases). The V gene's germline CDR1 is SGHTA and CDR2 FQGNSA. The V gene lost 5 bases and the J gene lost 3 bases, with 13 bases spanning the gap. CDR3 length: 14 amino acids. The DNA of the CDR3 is TGTGCCAGCAGCCTACAGGGAAGAGACTATGGCTACACCTTC. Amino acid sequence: CASSLQGRDYGYTF.

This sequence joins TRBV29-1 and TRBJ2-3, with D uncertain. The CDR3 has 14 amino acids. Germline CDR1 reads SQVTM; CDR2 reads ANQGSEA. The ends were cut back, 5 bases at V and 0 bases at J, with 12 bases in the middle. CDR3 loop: CSVPTPTSTDTQYF. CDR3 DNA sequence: TGCAGCGTTCCTACTCCAACTAGCACAGATACGCAGTATTTT.

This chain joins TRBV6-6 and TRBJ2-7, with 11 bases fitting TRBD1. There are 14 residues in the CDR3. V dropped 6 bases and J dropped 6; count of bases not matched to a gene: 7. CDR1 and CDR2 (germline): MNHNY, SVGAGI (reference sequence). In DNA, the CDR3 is TGTGCCAGCAGCCCGGGACAGGGGGAGTTCGAGCAGTACTTC. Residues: CASSPGQGEFEQYF.

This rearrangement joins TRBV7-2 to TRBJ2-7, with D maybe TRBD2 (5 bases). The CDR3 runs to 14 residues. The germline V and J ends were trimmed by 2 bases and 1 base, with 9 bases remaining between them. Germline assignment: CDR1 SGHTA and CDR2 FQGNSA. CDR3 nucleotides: TGTGCCAGCAGCTTACGTACTAGTTCCTACGAGCAGTACTTC. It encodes CASSLRTSSYEQYF.

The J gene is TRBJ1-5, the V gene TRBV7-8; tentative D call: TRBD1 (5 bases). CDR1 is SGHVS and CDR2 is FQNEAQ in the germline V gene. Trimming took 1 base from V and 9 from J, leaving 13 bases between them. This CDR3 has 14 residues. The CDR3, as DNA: TGTGCCAGCAGCTTAGAACGGGGGGAAAGGCCCCAGCATTTT. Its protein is CASSLERGERPQHF.

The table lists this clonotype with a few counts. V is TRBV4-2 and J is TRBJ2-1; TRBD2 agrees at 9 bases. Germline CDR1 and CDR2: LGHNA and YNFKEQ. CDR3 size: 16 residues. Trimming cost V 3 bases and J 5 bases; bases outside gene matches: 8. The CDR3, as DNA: TGTGCCAGCAGCCAGGCCGCTAGCGGGGACAACAATGAGCAGTTCTTC. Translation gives CASSQAASGDNNEQFF.

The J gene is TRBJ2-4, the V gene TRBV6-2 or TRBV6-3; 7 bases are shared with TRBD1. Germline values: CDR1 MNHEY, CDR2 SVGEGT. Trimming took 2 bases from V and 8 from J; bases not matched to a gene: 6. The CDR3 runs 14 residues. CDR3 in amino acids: CASSYVTGADIQYF. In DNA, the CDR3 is TGTGCCAGCAGTTACGTTACAGGGGCGGACATTCAGTACTTC.

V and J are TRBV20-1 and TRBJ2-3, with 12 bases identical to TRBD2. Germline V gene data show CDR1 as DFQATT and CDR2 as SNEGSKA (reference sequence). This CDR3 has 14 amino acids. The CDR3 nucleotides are TGCTCCCCGGGACTAGCGGGTACTAGTAATACGCAGTATTTT. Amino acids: CSPGLAGTSNTQYF.

CDR3 region: CSAGTGEQYF. For the CDR3, the DNA is TGCAGTGCTGGGACAGGCGAGCAGTACTTC. The chain recombines TRBV20-1 with TRBJ2-7; 8 bases align to TRBD1. The CDR3 runs 10 residues. With V trimmed by 5 bases and J by 6 bases, 0 bases remained unmatched. CDR1 DFQATT and CDR2 SNEGSKA come from the germline V gene (reference sequence).

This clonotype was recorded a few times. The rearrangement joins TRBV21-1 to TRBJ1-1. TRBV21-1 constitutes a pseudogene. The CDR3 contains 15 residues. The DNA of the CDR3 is TGTGCCAGCAGCAGACGGATTCAGAACGATCCTGAAGCTTTCTTT. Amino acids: CASSRRIQNDPEAFF.

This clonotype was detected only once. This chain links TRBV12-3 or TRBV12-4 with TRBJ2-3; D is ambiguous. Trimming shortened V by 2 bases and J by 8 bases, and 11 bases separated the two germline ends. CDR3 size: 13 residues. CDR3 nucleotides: TGTGCCAGCAGTTTACCGCCGACGACTACGCAGTATTTT. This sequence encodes CASSLPPTTTQYF.

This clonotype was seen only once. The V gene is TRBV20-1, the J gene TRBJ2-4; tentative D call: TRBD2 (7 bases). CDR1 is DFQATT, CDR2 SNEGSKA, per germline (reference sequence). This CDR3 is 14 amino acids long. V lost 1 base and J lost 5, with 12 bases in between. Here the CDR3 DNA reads TGCAGTGCTAGAGGGGGGGGCTTCCAAAACATTCAGTACTTC. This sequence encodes CSARGGGFQNIQYF.